A single TCR beta chain is shown here with its context. This sample was included in a study of blood T cell repertoires in COVID-19. TCRdb keeps only in-frame clones here, not all; method: immunoSEQ multiplex PCR. The sample carries tens of thousands of clones, around 89% recorded once. CDR1 is SQVTM, CDR2 ANQGSEA, per germline. The V segment lost 6 bases and the J segment 3 bases; nucleotides outside the gene matches: 5. CDR3 length: 14 residues. The sequence was collected from a man in his 70s with active or convalescent COVID-19. The chain carries TRBV29-1 and TRBJ2-1; 10 bases fit TRBD2. The specimen sequenced was peripheral blood. CDR3: CSVGLAESYNEQFF. CDR3 nucleotide sequence: TGCAGCGTCGGACTAGCGGAAAGCTACAATGAGCAGTTCTTC.